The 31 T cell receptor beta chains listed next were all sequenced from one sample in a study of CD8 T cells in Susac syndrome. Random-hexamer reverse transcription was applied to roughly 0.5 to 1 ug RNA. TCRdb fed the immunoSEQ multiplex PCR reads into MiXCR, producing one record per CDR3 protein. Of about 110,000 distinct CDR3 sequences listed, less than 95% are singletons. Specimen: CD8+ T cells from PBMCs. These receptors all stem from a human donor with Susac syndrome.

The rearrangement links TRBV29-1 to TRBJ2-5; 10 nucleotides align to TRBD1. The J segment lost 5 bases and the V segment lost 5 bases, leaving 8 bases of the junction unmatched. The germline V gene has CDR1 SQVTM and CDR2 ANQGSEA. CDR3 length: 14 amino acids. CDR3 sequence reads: CSVSMTGGRETQYF. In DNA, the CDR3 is TGCAGCGTTAGTATGACAGGGGGCCGGGAGACCCAGTACTTC.

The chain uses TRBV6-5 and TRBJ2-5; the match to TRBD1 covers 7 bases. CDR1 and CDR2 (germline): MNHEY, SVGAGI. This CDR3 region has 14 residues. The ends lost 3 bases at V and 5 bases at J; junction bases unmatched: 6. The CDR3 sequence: CASSYGQGEETQYF. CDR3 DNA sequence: TGTGCCAGCAGTTATGGGCAGGGGGAGGAGACCCAGTACTTC.

This CDR3 reads CASSVGTSMDTQYF. The DNA of the CDR3 is TGTGCCAGCAGCGTGGGGACTAGCATGGATACGCAGTATTTT. V gene TRBV9 combines with J gene TRBJ2-3, with TRBD2 identical over 9 bases. Germline V lookup: CDR1 SGDLS, CDR2 YYNGEE. The junction had 4 bases not matched to a gene; V was cut back by 2 bases and J by 6 bases. The CDR3 totals 14 residues.

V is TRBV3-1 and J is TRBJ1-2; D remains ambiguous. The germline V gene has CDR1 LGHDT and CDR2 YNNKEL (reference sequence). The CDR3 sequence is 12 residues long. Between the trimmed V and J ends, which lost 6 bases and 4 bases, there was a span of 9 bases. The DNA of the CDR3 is TGTGCCAGCAGGCACAGAGTCTATGGCTACACCTTC. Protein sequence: CASRHRVYGYTF.

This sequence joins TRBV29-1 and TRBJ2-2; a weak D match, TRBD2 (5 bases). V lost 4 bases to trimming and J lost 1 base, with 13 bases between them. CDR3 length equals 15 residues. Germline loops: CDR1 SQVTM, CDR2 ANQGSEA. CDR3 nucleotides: TGCAGCGTTGGGGGAATAGCGTTGAACACCGGGGAGCTGTTTTTT. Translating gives CSVGGIALNTGELFF.

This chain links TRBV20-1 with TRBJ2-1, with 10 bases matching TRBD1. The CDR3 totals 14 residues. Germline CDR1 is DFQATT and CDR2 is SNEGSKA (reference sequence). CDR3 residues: CSIMTGQGFNEQFF. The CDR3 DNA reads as TGCAGCATTATGACGGGACAGGGGTTCAATGAGCAGTTCTTC.

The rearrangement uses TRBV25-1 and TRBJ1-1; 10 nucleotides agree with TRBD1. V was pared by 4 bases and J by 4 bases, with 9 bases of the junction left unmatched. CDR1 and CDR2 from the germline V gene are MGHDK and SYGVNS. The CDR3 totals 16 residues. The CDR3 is CASSGGRQGAATEAFF. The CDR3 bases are TGTGCCAGCAGTGGGGGACGACAGGGGGCGGCCACTGAAGCTTTCTTT.

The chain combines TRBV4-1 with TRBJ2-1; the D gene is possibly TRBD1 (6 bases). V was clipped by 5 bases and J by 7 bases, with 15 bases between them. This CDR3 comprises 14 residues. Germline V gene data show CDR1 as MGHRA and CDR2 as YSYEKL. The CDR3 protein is CASSGQGGRNEQFF. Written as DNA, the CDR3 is TGCGCCAGCAGCGGCCAAGGGGGAAGAAATGAGCAGTTCTTC.

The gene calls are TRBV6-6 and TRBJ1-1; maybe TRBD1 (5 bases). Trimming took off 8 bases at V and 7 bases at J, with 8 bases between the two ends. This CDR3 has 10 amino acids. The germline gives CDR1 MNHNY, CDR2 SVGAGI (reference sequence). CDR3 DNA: TGTGCCAGCCGGGACGTTGAAGCTTTCTTT. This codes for CASRDVEAFF.

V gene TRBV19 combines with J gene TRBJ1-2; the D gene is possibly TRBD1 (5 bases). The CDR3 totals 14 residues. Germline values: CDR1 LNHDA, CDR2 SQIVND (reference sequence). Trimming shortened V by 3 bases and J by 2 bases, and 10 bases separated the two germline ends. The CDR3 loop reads CASSIGAGNYGYTF. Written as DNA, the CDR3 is TGTGCCAGTAGTATTGGAGCAGGGAACTATGGCTACACCTTC.

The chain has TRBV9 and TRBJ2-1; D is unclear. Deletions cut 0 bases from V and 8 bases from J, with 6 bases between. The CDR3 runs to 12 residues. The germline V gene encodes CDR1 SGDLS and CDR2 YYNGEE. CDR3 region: CASSVETHEQFF. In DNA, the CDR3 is TGTGCCAGCAGCGTAGAGACCCATGAGCAGTTCTTC.

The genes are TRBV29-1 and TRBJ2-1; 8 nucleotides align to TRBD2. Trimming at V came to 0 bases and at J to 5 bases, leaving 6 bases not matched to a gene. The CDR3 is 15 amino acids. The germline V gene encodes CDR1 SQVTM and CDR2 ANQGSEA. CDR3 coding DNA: TGCAGCGTTGAAGACGGGGGGGCAGGAAACAATGAGCAGTTCTTC. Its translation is CSVEDGGAGNNEQFF.

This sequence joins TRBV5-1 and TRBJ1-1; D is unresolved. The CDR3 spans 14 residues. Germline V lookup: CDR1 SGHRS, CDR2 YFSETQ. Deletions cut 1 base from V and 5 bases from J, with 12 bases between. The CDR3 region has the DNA TGCGCCAGCAGCTTGAGTCTAGAAAGTACTGAAGCTTTCTTT. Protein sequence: CASSLSLESTEAFF.

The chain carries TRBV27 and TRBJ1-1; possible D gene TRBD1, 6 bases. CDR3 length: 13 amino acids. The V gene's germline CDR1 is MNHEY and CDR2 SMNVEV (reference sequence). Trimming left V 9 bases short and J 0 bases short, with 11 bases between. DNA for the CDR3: TGTGCCAGTTGGGGGCTAATGAACACTGAAGCTTTCTTT. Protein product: CASWGLMNTEAFF.

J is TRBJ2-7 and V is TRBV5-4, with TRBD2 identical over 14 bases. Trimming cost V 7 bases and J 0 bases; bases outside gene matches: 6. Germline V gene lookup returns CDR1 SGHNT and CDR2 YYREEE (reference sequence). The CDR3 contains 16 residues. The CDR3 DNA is TGTGCCAGCGGGACTAGCGGGGGTGCCAGCTCCTACGAGCAGTACTTC. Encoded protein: CASGTSGGASSYEQYF.

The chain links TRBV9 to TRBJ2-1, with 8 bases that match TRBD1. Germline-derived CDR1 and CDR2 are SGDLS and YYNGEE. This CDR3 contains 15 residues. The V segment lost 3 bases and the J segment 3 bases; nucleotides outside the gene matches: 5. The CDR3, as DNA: TGTGCCAGCAGCGGAAACAGGGGGAACTACAATGAGCAGTTCTTC. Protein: CASSGNRGNYNEQFF.

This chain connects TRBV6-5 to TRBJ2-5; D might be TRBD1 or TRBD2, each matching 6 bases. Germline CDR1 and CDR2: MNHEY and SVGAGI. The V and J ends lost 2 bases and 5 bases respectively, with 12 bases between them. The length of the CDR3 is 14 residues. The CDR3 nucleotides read TGTGCCAGCAGTTACGGAGGGGGTCGGGAGACCCAGTACTTC. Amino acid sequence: CASSYGGGRETQYF.

The CDR3, as DNA: TGTGCCAGCAGCTTAGTAATGGGACTAGCTAACGAGCAGTACTTC. It encodes CASSLVMGLANEQYF. The rearrangement joins TRBV7-6 to TRBJ2-7; TRBD2 matches at 9 bases. CDR3 length: 15 amino acids. Germline V gives CDR1 SGHVS, CDR2 FNYEAQ. The V gene end was trimmed by 1 base and the J gene end by 5 bases; junction bases not matched to a gene: 6.

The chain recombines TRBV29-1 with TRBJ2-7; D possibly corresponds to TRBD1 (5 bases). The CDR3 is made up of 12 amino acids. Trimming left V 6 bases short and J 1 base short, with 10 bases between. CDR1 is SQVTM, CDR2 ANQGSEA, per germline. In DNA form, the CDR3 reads TGCAGCGTCCTACAGGTTTCCTACGAGCAGTACTTC. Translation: CSVLQVSYEQYF.

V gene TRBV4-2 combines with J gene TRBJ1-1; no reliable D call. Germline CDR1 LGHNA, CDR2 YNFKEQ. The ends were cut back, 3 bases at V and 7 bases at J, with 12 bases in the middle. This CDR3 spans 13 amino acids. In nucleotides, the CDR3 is TGTGCCAGCAGCCATTCCCAGACACGTGAAGCTTTCTTT. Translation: CASSHSQTREAFF.

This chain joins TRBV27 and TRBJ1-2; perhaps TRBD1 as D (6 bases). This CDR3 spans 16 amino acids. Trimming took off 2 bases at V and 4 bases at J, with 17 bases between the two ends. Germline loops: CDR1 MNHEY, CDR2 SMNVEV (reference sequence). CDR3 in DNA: TGTGCCAGCAGTTTAAGTCCCTGGGGGGGGGCCTATGGCTACACCTTC. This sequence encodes CASSLSPWGGAYGYTF.

CDR3 sequence reads: CATRGSSTDTQYF. The CDR3, as DNA: TGTGCCACCCGCGGGAGTAGCACAGATACGCAGTATTTT. The V and J genes are TRBV27 and TRBJ2-3, with 7 bases matching TRBD2. Germline CDR1 and CDR2: MNHEY and SMNVEV (reference sequence). Germline trimming cut 10 bases from V and 0 bases from J; bases unmatched to any gene: 4. The CDR3 runs 13 residues.

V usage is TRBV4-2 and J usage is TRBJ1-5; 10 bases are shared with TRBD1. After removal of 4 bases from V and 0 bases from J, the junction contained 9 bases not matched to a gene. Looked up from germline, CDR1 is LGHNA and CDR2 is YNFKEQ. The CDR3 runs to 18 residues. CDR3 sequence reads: CASSRLGTGADSNQPQHF. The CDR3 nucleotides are TGTGCCAGCAGCCGCCTCGGGACAGGGGCTGATAGCAATCAGCCCCAGCATTTT.

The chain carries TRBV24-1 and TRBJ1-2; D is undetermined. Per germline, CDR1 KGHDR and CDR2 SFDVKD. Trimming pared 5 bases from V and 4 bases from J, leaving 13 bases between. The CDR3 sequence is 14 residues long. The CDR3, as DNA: TGTGCCACCAGTGCCACGGACGTCACCTATGGCTACACCTTC. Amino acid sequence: CATSATDVTYGYTF.

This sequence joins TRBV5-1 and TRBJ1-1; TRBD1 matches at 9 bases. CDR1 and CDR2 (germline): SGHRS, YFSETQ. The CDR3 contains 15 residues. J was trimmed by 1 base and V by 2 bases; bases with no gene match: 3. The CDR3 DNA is TGCGCCAGCAGCTTTTGGACAGGGGCGAACACTGAAGCTTTCTTT. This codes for CASSFWTGANTEAFF.

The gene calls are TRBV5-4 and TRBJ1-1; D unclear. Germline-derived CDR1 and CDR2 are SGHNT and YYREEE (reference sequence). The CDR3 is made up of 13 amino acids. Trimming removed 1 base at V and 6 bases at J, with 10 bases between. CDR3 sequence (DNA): TGTGCCAGCAGCTTGAACAGTGTCGCTGAAGCTTTCTTT. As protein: CASSLNSVAEAFF.

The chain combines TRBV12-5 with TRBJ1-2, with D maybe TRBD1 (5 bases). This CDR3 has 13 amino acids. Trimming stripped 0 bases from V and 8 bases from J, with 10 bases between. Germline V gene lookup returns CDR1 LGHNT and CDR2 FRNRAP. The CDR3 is CASGLVLGEGYTF. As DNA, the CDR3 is TGTGCTAGTGGTTTGGTACTAGGGGAAGGCTACACCTTC.

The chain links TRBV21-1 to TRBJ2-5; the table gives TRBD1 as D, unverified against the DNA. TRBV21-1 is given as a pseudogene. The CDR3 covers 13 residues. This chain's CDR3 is CASLQYRVETQYF. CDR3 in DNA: TGTGCCAGCCTACAATACAGGGTAGAGACCCAGTACTTC.

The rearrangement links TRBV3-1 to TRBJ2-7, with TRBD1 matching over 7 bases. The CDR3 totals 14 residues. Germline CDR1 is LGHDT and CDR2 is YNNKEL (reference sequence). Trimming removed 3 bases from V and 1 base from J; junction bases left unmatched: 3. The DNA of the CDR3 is TGTGCCAGCAGCCACAGGGACAGTTCCTACGAGCAGTACTTC. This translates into CASSHRDSSYEQYF.

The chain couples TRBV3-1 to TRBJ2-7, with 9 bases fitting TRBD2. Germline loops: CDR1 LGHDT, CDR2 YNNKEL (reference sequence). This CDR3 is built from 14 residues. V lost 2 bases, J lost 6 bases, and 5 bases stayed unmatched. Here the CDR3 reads CASSQMGLAPEQYF. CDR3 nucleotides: TGTGCCAGCAGCCAAATGGGACTAGCTCCCGAGCAGTACTTC.

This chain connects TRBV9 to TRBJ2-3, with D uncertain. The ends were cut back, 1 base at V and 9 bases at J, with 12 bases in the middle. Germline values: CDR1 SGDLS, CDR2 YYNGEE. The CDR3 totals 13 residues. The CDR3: CASSVRLTGTQYF. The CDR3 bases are TGTGCCAGCAGCGTACGGCTCACCGGGACGCAGTATTTT.